Listed here are 25 T cell receptor beta chains from one sample, sequenced in a study of blood T cells in healthy people across ages (dated by TCRdb to the mid-2010s). The library was produced with 5' RACE. Sequencer: Illumina HiSeq 2500. A second PCR of roughly 7 to 12 cycles was performed with a sample-barcoded 5' primer and a J-beta primer mix. The public reads were reanalyzed by TCRdb: fastp trimming at Q25, MiXCR alignment, in-frame beta chains only. Duplicate CDR3 protein sequences are folded into a single record with the most common DNA and genes. The sample table lists about 680,000 distinct CDR3 sequences, approximately 49% of them with a count of one. The ten largest clones add up to around a third of the sample. The material sequenced was blood. These receptors were obtained from a woman aged 55-70 years in good health.

The CDR3 sequence: CASSDAQKGNEKLFF. The CDR3 DNA reads TGTGCCAGCAGTGATGCGCAGAAGGGTAATGAAAAACTGTTTTTT. The V gene is TRBV2, the J gene TRBJ1-4; D is uncertain. CDR3 length: 15 amino acids. CDR1 SNHLY and CDR2 FYNNEI come from the germline V gene. Deletions cut 3 bases from V and 4 bases from J, with 12 bases between.

This clonotype was seen a handful of times. A junction end diverges from the germline sequence, so it may reflect a read error. The genes are TRBV7-7 and TRBJ2-3, with 10 bases fitting TRBD2. The CDR3 sequence is 15 residues long. Germline V gene sequence: CDR1 SSHAT, CDR2 FNYEAQ (reference sequence). The DNA for the CDR3 is TGTGCTAGCAGCCCTAGCGGGAGCCACACAGATACGCAGTATTTT. This codes for CASSPSGSHTDTQYF.

This clonotype was counted ten times or more. This chain's CDR3 is CSATDRNGYTF. The CDR3 DNA is TGCAGTGCCACCGACAGAAATGGCTACACCTTC. The rearrangement links TRBV20-1 to TRBJ1-2; D possibly corresponds to TRBD1 (5 bases). CDR1 is DFQATT, CDR2 SNEGSKA, per germline (reference sequence). The V end was cut by 6 bases, the J end by 6 bases, with 11 bases between. CDR3 length equals 11 residues.

The J gene is TRBJ2-7, the V gene TRBV21-1. TRBV21-1 is a documented pseudogene. This CDR3 region has 13 residues. The CDR3 sequence: CASSKEVGYEQYF. The DNA of the CDR3 is TGTGCCAGCAGCAAAGAAGTGGGGTACGAGCAGTACTTC.

This clonotype was recorded many times. A read error may account for a junction end that differs from germline. The chain links TRBV5-1 to TRBJ2-1; 8 nucleotides align to TRBD2. Germline loops: CDR1 SGHRS, CDR2 YFSETQ. There are 15 residues in the CDR3. The CDR3 here is CASSLSGISYNEQFF. The CDR3 DNA follows: TGTGCCAGCAGCCTTAGCGGGATCTCCTACAATGAGCAGTTCTTC.

The chain joins TRBV7-2 to TRBJ2-5; perhaps TRBD2 as D (5 bases). This CDR3 comprises 14 residues. Between the trimmed V and J ends, which lost 4 bases and 7 bases, there was a span of 16 bases. Looked up from germline, CDR1 is SGHTA and CDR2 is FQGNSA. The CDR3 spells CASSSSGRKGTQYF. The CDR3, as DNA: TGTGCCAGCAGCTCATCGGGAAGAAAGGGGACCCAGTACTTC.

The table lists this clonotype with a few counts. V and J are TRBV28 and TRBJ2-5, with D unclear. Germline CDR1 is MDHEN and CDR2 is SYDVKM. This CDR3 is built from 13 residues. V dropped 3 bases and J dropped 5 bases, with 10 bases sitting between them. The CDR3 coding sequence is TGTGCCAGCAGTTTCTCTAGGGCGGAGACCCAGTACTTC. This codes for CASSFSRAETQYF. The variable domain in full, with the rest retrieved from reference TRBV28 and TRBJ2-5, is DVKVTQSSRYLVKRTGEKVFLECVQDMDHENMFWYRQDPGLGLRLIYFSYDVKMKEKGDIPEGYSVSREKKERFSLILESASTNQTSMYLCASSFSRAETQYFGPGTRLLVL.

J is TRBJ2-1 and V is TRBV4-3; D possibly matches TRBD1 or TRBD2 (7 bases each). Per germline, CDR1 LGHNA and CDR2 YSLEER. Trimming cost V 0 bases and J 6 bases, with 27 bases left between them. This CDR3 has 20 amino acids. CDR3 sequence: CASSQDRGRPGRGSSNEQFF. Written as DNA, the CDR3 is TGCGCCAGCAGCCAAGATAGGGGGCGTCCAGGGCGCGGGAGTAGCAATGAGCAGTTCTTC.

This clonotype showed up just a few times. This rearrangement joins TRBV28 to TRBJ2-1; D possibly uses TRBD1 or TRBD2 (6 bases each). The V gene's germline CDR1 is MDHEN and CDR2 SYDVKM. The CDR3 runs 13 residues. V lost 9 bases and J 9 bases, leaving 18 bases between the germline ends. The CDR3 nucleotides are TGTGCCAGTCAGAACAGGGTGCGGGGTGAGCAGTTCTTC. It codes for CASQNRVRGEQFF.

The J gene is TRBJ2-7, the V gene TRBV7-6; 9 bases fit TRBD1. Germline values: CDR1 SGHVS, CDR2 FNYEAQ. The CDR3 is 18 amino acids. The V segment lost 0 bases and the J segment 1 base; nucleotides outside the gene matches: 10. Here the CDR3 DNA reads TGTGCCAGCAGCTTAGCTCTCGGACAGGGGTACCCTTCCTACGAGCAGTACTTC. Translating gives CASSLALGQGYPSYEQYF.

This clonotype showed up just a few times. The V and J genes are TRBV20-1 and TRBJ1-1; possibly TRBD1 for D (6 bases). Germline V CDR1 and CDR2: DFQATT, SNEGSKA (reference sequence). The CDR3 contains 12 residues. CDR3 sequence (DNA): TGCAGCGTACAACAGGGGAACACTGAAGCTTTCTTT. It codes for CSVQQGNTEAFF.

This clonotype has only a few counts. The chain has TRBV4-1 and TRBJ2-7; 7 bases map to TRBD1. TRBJ2-4 explains the end of the DNA better; the J call may be wrong. The V gene's germline CDR1 is MGHRA and CDR2 YSYEKL. This CDR3 region has 14 residues. Here the CDR3 reads CASSQPTGVYIQYF. CDR3 sequence (DNA): TGCGCCAGCAGCCAACCAACAGGGGTATACATTCAGTACTTC.

This clonotype was seen more than once but under ten times. This chain links TRBV4-1 with TRBJ2-7; D may be TRBD1 (6 bases). Germline loops: CDR1 MGHRA, CDR2 YSYEKL. The CDR3 has 15 residues. Trimming stripped 2 bases from V and 2 bases from J, with 13 bases between. The CDR3 DNA reads TGCGCCAGCAGCCAACCGGGACATAAGACCTACGAGCAGTACTTC. This codes for CASSQPGHKTYEQYF.

This rearrangement joins TRBV12-5 to TRBJ2-3; perhaps TRBD1 as D (5 bases). The germline V gene has CDR1 LGHNT and CDR2 FRNRAP. V was clipped by 5 bases and J by 0 bases, with 12 bases between them. There are 15 residues in the CDR3. Here the CDR3 DNA reads TGTGCTAGTGGTCCAGGGAATGGCAGCACAGATACGCAGTATTTT. Translating it yields CASGPGNGSTDTQYF.

Regarding this clonotype: A junction boundary mismatches the germline segment, possibly from a read error. This rearrangement joins TRBV12-3 or TRBV12-4 to TRBJ2-1; D not certain. The CDR3 spans 12 residues. The CDR3 DNA reads as TGTGCCGGCAGTTTAGCCAGCAAGGGGCAGTTCTTC. It specifies CAGSLASKGQFF.

The J gene is TRBJ1-1, the V gene TRBV20-1; D is unclear. The CDR3 sequence is 15 residues long. Germline CDR1 reads DFQATT; CDR2 reads SNEGSKA (reference sequence). V lost 0 bases and J lost 0, with 11 bases in between. The CDR3 loop is CSARDSTRLNTEAFF. The CDR3 DNA sequence: TGCAGTGCTAGAGACTCCACGCGATTGAACACTGAAGCTTTCTTT.

The rearrangement joins TRBV7-9 to TRBJ2-7; TRBD2 might be the D (5 bases). V shed 7 bases and J shed 5 bases, with 18 bases lying between them. Germline CDR1 is SEHNR and CDR2 is FQNEAQ (reference sequence). The CDR3 runs to 14 residues. For the CDR3, the DNA is TGTGCCAGCATCCCCGGTCGGGGTGAGGACGAGCAGTACTTC. It codes for CASIPGRGEDEQYF.

Of note for this clonotype: One end of the junction does not line up with germline, which may come from a read error. The V and J genes are TRBV7-2 and TRBJ2-1; 9 bases match TRBD2. This CDR3 has 18 residues. Germline-derived CDR1 and CDR2 are SGHTA and FQGNSA. The CDR3 loop reads CANSPAEGSGGPYNEQFF. CDR3 nucleotides: TGTGCCAACAGCCCCGCCGAGGGTAGCGGGGGACCGTACAATGAGCAGTTCTTC.

With respect to this clonotype: An end of the junction differs from the germline gene, which may be a read error. The rearrangement joins TRBV6-2 or TRBV6-3 to TRBJ1-1, with D uncertain. CDR1 is MNHEY, CDR2 SVGEGT, per germline. This CDR3 comprises 16 residues. CDR3 nucleotide sequence: TGTGCCAGCAGTTACCTTGGATCAGTTCTTCGTACTGAGGCTTTCTTT. Translated: CASSYLGSVLRTEAFF.

The chain uses TRBV11-2 and TRBJ1-6, with D perhaps TRBD1 (6 bases). In germline, CDR1 is SGHAT, CDR2 FQNNGV. V was clipped by 5 bases and J by 3 bases, with 11 bases between them. CDR3 length equals 15 residues. The CDR3 is CASSPQQGYNSPLHF. The CDR3 region has the DNA TGTGCCAGCAGCCCCCAACAGGGCTATAATTCACCCCTCCACTTT. The complete variable domain, with remaining parts taken from reference TRBV11-2 and TRBJ1-6, reads EAGVAQSPRYKIIEKRQSVAFWCNPISGHATLYWYQQILGQGPKLLIQFQNNGVVDDSQLPKDRFSAERLKGVDSTLKIQPAKLEDSAVYLCASSPQQGYNSPLHFGNGTRLTVT.

This clonotype appeared a few times. The gene calls are TRBV6-5 and TRBJ1-2, with D unresolved. CDR1 and CDR2 from the germline V gene are MNHEY and SVGAGI. This CDR3 spans 13 amino acids. With 4 bases removed from V and 6 bases from J, the gap between germline ends came to 12 bases. The CDR3 protein is CASSWGSFDGYTF. CDR3 sequence (DNA): TGTGCCAGCAGTTGGGGATCGTTTGATGGCTACACCTTC.

V is TRBV20-1 and J is TRBJ2-3; D tentatively reads TRBD1 or TRBD2 (5 bases each). The CDR3 is made up of 18 amino acids. V was shortened by 6 bases and J by 6 bases, with 31 bases between the two germline ends. Germline V gene data show CDR1 as DFQATT and CDR2 as SNEGSKA (reference sequence). The CDR3 loop reads CSAKTIKQVRVPSDTQYF. CDR3 DNA sequence: TGCAGTGCCAAGACTATAAAACAGGTGAGGGTCCCGTCTGATACGCAGTATTTT.

Points on this clonotype: A read error may be the cause here, since a much bigger clone is one base away. V and J are TRBV29-1 and TRBJ2-1; unclear D gene. CDR3 size: 15 residues. CDR1 and CDR2 (germline): SQVTM, ANQGSEA. The CDR3 loop is CGVEGSLSSYNEQFF. In DNA, the CDR3 is TGCGGCGTTGAAGGCTCCCTAAGCTCCTACAATGAGCAGTTCTTC.

This clonotype was observed a few times. This chain joins TRBV12-3 or TRBV12-4 and TRBJ1-2, with 7 bases that match TRBD1. CDR3 length: 14 amino acids. V trimming: 1 base; J trimming: 8 bases; junction bases outside the gene matches: 7. The DNA of the CDR3 is TGTGCCAGCAGTTTAGGCCGGACAGGAGCGGGCTACACCTTC. Protein sequence: CASSLGRTGAGYTF.

This clonotype was seen once. The chain has TRBV9 and TRBJ2-5; possibly TRBD1 for D (5 bases). The V gene's germline CDR1 is SGDLS and CDR2 YYNGEE. CDR3 length equals 15 residues. The V and J ends lost 3 bases and 3 bases respectively, with 15 bases between them. The CDR3 DNA sequence: TGTGCCAGCAGCGCCCATATCGGCAGGGAAGAGACCCAGTACTTC. Its translation: CASSAHIGREETQYF.